This entry lists 26 T cell receptor beta chains sequenced from one sample in a study of T cell responses to AZD1222 COVID-19 vaccine. TCRdb's copy holds only in-frame clones and misses some; the assay was immunoSEQ multiplex PCR. Of more than 100,000 clones listed, around 86% are singletons. This sample comprised peripheral blood, obtained on day 0 of AZD1222 vaccination. The origin of the receptors is an adult in good health.

V gene TRBV6-5 combines with J gene TRBJ1-4, with D maybe TRBD1 (6 bases). CDR1 and CDR2 (germline): MNHEY, SVGAGI. Trimming removed 6 bases from V and 7 bases from J, with 15 bases in between. This CDR3 comprises 14 residues. CDR3 protein: CASRGAGRGEKLFF. The CDR3 nucleotides are TGTGCCAGCAGGGGGGCAGGGAGGGGTGAAAAACTGTTTTTT.

The J gene is TRBJ1-1, the V gene TRBV3-1 (or the pseudogene TRBV3-2); TRBD1 is a possible D gene (5 bases). This CDR3 is 14 amino acids long. With 1 base removed from V and 13 bases from J, the gap between germline ends came to 19 bases. Germline V CDR1 and CDR2: LGHDT, YNNKEL (reference sequence). Here the CDR3 DNA reads TGTGCCAGCAGCCAAGGCGACCAGGGCGCTACGATTTTCTTT. Amino acid sequence: CASSQGDQGATIFF.

In its sample, this clone was seen a few times. The chain links TRBV14 to TRBJ1-3; D not certain. CDR3 length equals 14 residues. Trimming left V 4 bases short and J 5 bases short, with 12 bases between. Looked up from germline, CDR1 is SGHDN and CDR2 is FVKESK. This CDR3 reads CASSRQVRRNTIYF. The CDR3 nucleotides read TGTGCCAGCAGCCGGCAGGTTCGCAGAAACACCATATATTTT.

V usage is TRBV6-4 and J usage is TRBJ1-6; no firm D call. Germline CDR1 and CDR2: MRHNA and SNTAGT. V was shortened by 1 base and J by 7 bases, with 11 bases between the two germline ends. CDR3 length: 15 amino acids. The chain's CDR3 is CASSDFGFGNSPLHF. CDR3 coding DNA: TGTGCCAGCAGTGACTTCGGATTCGGGAATTCACCCCTCCACTTT.

The chain joins TRBV5-1 to TRBJ1-2; unclear D gene. Looked up from germline, CDR1 is SGHRS and CDR2 is YFSETQ. This CDR3 is built from 12 residues. V lost 1 base and J 6 bases, leaving 7 bases between the germline ends. The CDR3 DNA follows: TGCGCCAGCAGCTTGTACGGGAATGGCTACACCTTC. Translated, it gives CASSLYGNGYTF.

This chain links TRBV9 with TRBJ2-7, with 10 bases fitting TRBD1. V dropped 2 bases and J dropped 6; count of bases not matched to a gene: 5. CDR1 is SGDLS, CDR2 YYNGEE, per germline. The CDR3 has 14 residues. The CDR3 spells CASSVRDRGPEQYF. The CDR3 region has the DNA TGTGCCAGCAGCGTCCGGGACAGGGGACCCGAGCAGTACTTC.

The chain uses TRBV6-2 or TRBV6-3 and TRBJ1-2; D gene uncertain. The CDR3 covers 15 residues. The V end was cut by 2 bases, the J end by 3 bases, with 13 bases between. Germline CDR1 MNHEY, CDR2 SVGEGT. The CDR3 is CASSYLPGRDYGYTF. Written as DNA, the CDR3 is TGTGCCAGCAGTTACCTCCCAGGACGGGACTATGGCTACACCTTC.

The J gene is TRBJ1-4, the V gene TRBV6-2 or TRBV6-3; D gene uncertain. The CDR3 covers 12 residues. Germline CDR1 reads MNHEY; CDR2 reads SVGEGT. V was clipped by 6 bases and J by 10 bases, with 12 bases between them. The CDR3 DNA sequence: TGTGCCAGCAGCTCCCCAGGTGCAAAACTGTTTTTT. It specifies CASSSPGAKLFF.

CDR3 sequence: CASSPTQPLDTEAFF. The CDR3 DNA reads as TGCGCCAGCAGCCCTACTCAACCGCTGGACACTGAAGCTTTCTTT. The chain has TRBV5-1 and TRBJ1-1, with unresolved D. The germline gives CDR1 SGHRS, CDR2 YFSETQ. Trimming stripped 4 bases from V and 3 bases from J, with 16 bases between. The CDR3 contains 15 residues.

This chain joins TRBV7-8 and TRBJ1-5; 7 nucleotides agree with TRBD1. Trimming took 5 bases from V and 1 from J; bases not matched to a gene: 8. Germline values: CDR1 SGHVS, CDR2 FQNEAQ. The CDR3 is 16 amino acids. The CDR3, as DNA: TGTGCCAGCAGCCCCCGGTCGGGACAGAGCAATCAGCCCCAGCATTTT. Protein product: CASSPRSGQSNQPQHF.

The V call is TRBV18, the J call TRBJ2-4; maybe TRBD1 (5 bases). The CDR3 is 16 amino acids. CDR1 KGHSH and CDR2 LQKENI come from the germline V gene. Trimming took off 3 bases at V and 3 bases at J, with 15 bases between the two ends. CDR3 sequence: CASSPSIADNKNIQYF. DNA for the CDR3: TGTGCCAGCTCACCGAGTATTGCGGACAACAAAAACATTCAGTACTTC. The full variable domain, rest sourced from reference TRBV18 and TRBJ2-4, is NAGVMQNPRHLVRRRGQEARLRCSPMKGHSHVYWYRQLPEEGLKFMVYLQKENIIDESGMPKERFSAEFPKEGPSILRIQQVVRGDSAAYFCASSPSIADNKNIQYFGAGTRLSVL.

The V gene is TRBV9, the J gene TRBJ2-1, with D possibly being TRBD1 or TRBD2 (5 bases each). Germline lookup yields CDR1 SGDLS and CDR2 YYNGEE. The CDR3 extends over 15 amino acids. Trimming pared 0 bases from V and 10 bases from J, leaving 17 bases between. CDR3 sequence (DNA): TGTGCCAGCAGCGTAGTGGGGGACCAGCGTGTAGAGCAGTTCTTC. This translates into CASSVVGDQRVEQFF.

This clone appeared a single time. The V and J genes are TRBV7-9 and TRBJ1-2; D remains unclear. Germline values: CDR1 SEHNR, CDR2 FQNEAQ (reference sequence). The CDR3 spans 14 residues. V lost 5 bases and J 2 bases, leaving 12 bases between the germline ends. CDR3 coding DNA: TGTGCCAGCAGCCCAGTGGGTTTGAACTATGGCTACACCTTC. Translation gives CASSPVGLNYGYTF.

The rearrangement links TRBV11-2 to TRBJ2-3, with unresolved D. The CDR3 is 12 amino acids. The ends were cut back, 5 bases at V and 5 bases at J, with 8 bases in the middle. Germline lookup yields CDR1 SGHAT and CDR2 FQNNGV. CDR3 nucleotides: TGTGCCAGCAGCCCGACTCAAGATACGCAGTATTTT. Translating it yields CASSPTQDTQYF.

This sequence joins TRBV4-3 and TRBJ1-1; 7 nucleotides agree with TRBD1. Per germline, CDR1 LGHNA and CDR2 YSLEER. Losses at the gene ends were 8 bases for V and 0 bases for J; bases not matched to a gene: 6. This CDR3 is 14 amino acids long. CDR3 sequence: CASGRDRLNTEAFF. As DNA, the CDR3 is TGCGCCAGCGGCCGGGACAGATTGAACACTGAAGCTTTCTTT.

This clone was detected only once. The chain has TRBV7-8 and TRBJ2-7; D is perhaps TRBD1 or TRBD2 (5 bases each). V was trimmed by 5 bases and J by 0 bases, leaving 14 bases between them. From germline, CDR1 is SGHVS and CDR2 FQNEAQ. The CDR3 length is 15 residues. CDR3 coding DNA: TGTGCCAGCAGCCGGAATCTGGGGGACTCCTACGAGCAGTACTTC. Its translation: CASSRNLGDSYEQYF.

The J gene is TRBJ1-5, the V gene TRBV30; TRBD1 is a possible D gene (5 bases). The CDR3 loop spans 13 amino acids. The germline gives CDR1 GTSNPN, CDR2 SVGIG (reference sequence). Trimming pared 8 bases from V and 7 bases from J, leaving 18 bases between. CDR3 in DNA: TGTGCCGCGGGGCAGGGCGGTGGGCAGCCCCAGCATTTT. This sequence encodes CAAGQGGGQPQHF.

This clone was picked up a small number of times. CDR3 in DNA: TGTGCCAGCAGTGAATCCGGGAGGCGGAATTCACCCCTCCACTTT. Protein product: CASSESGRRNSPLHF. V and J are TRBV6-1 and TRBJ1-6; the D is unclear. V was clipped by 2 bases and J by 7 bases, with 12 bases between them. The germline V gene has CDR1 MNHNS and CDR2 SASEGT. The CDR3 spans 15 residues.

This chain links TRBV28 with TRBJ2-2; D might be TRBD1 (7 bases). The CDR3 is 14 residues long. Germline CDR1 and CDR2: MDHEN and SYDVKM. V shed 8 bases and J shed 6 bases, with 16 bases lying between them. The CDR3 DNA follows: TGTGCCAGCTCCCAACCCAGGGGGGCCGGGGAGCTGTTTTTT. The encoded protein is CASSQPRGAGELFF.

This chain connects TRBV4-1 to TRBJ2-7; D gene ambiguous. V shed 5 bases and J shed 3 bases, with 11 bases lying between them. CDR1 and CDR2 (germline): MGHRA, YSYEKL. This CDR3 comprises 13 residues. The CDR3 region has the DNA TGCGCCAGCAGCGCATCCCCCTACTACGAGCAGTACTTC. Protein sequence: CASSASPYYEQYF.

V usage is TRBV11-2 and J usage is TRBJ1-3; possibly TRBD1 for D (5 bases). V was cut by 5 bases and J by 4 bases, with 15 bases left in between. The germline CDR1 and CDR2 sequences are SGHAT and FQNNGV. This CDR3 spans 15 amino acids. In nucleotides, the CDR3 is TGTGCCAGCAGCCCGGGACTCTCCCAAGGAAACACCATATATTTT. Protein sequence: CASSPGLSQGNTIYF. The complete variable domain, with remaining parts taken from reference TRBV11-2 and TRBJ1-3, reads EAGVAQSPRYKIIEKRQSVAFWCNPISGHATLYWYQQILGQGPKLLIQFQNNGVVDDSQLPKDRFSAERLKGVDSTLKIQPAKLEDSAVYLCASSPGLSQGNTIYFGEGSWLTVV.

This rearrangement joins TRBV4-1 to TRBJ2-2; D is ambiguous. The CDR3 extends over 16 amino acids. V was pared by 1 base and J by 0 bases, with 9 bases between. CDR1 MGHRA and CDR2 YSYEKL come from the germline V gene. The CDR3 reads CASSQAGIANTGELFF. The CDR3 DNA reads TGCGCCAGCAGCCAAGCGGGTATCGCGAACACCGGGGAGCTGTTTTTT.

The chain uses TRBV2 and TRBJ2-5; 10 bases line up with TRBD2. Unmatched junction bases numbered 11, after V lost 8 bases and J lost 5 bases. The germline V gene has CDR1 SNHLY and CDR2 FYNNEI. The CDR3 is 15 residues long. CDR3 sequence (DNA): TGTGCCAGCTCCCTAGCGGGGGTGCGGGAGGAGACCCAGTACTTC. It encodes CASSLAGVREETQYF. Full variable domain (outside the CDR3, taken from reference TRBV2 and TRBJ2-5): EPEVTQTPSHQVTQMGQEVILRCVPISNHLYFYWYRQILGQKVEFLVSFYNNEISEKSEIFDDQFSVERPDGSNFTLKIRSTKLEDSAMYFCASSLAGVREETQYFGPGTRLLVL.

J is TRBJ2-1 and V is TRBV7-2; 9 nucleotides match TRBD2. The CDR3 has 17 residues. With 2 bases clipped from V and 2 bases from J, the junction kept 7 bases outside the gene matches. CDR1 SGHTA and CDR2 FQGNSA come from the germline V gene. Written as DNA, the CDR3 is TGTGCCAGCAGCTTATCAGGCGGGGGGGCGGCCTACAATGAGCAGTTCTTC. Its translation is CASSLSGGGAAYNEQFF. Looking up the rest from reference TRBV7-2 and TRBJ2-1 gives the full variable domain: GAGVSQSPSNKVTEKGKDVELRCDPISGHTALYWYRQSLGQGLEFLIYFQGNSAPDKSGLPSDRFSAERTGGSVSTLTIQRTQQEDSAVYLCASSLSGGGAAYNEQFFGPGTRLTVL.

V usage is TRBV3-1 (or the pseudogene TRBV3-2) and J usage is TRBJ2-2, with 11 nucleotides matching TRBD2. CDR1 LGHDT and CDR2 YNNKEL come from the germline V gene (reference sequence). Trimming cost V 1 base and J 6 bases; bases outside gene matches: 4. There are 16 residues in the CDR3. DNA for the CDR3: TGTGCCAGCAGCCAAGTTAGCGGGGGGGCCGCCGGGGAGCTGTTTTTT. As protein: CASSQVSGGAAGELFF.

This rearrangement joins TRBV27 to TRBJ1-2; D remains ambiguous. The V gene lost 2 bases and the J gene lost 8 bases, with 18 bases spanning the gap. The CDR3 extends over 15 amino acids. Germline V gene lookup returns CDR1 MNHEY and CDR2 SMNVEV (reference sequence). The CDR3, as DNA: TGTGCCAGCAGTTTAGGTGGGCCAGAACTGGGAGGCTACACCTTC. This gives the protein CASSLGGPELGGYTF.